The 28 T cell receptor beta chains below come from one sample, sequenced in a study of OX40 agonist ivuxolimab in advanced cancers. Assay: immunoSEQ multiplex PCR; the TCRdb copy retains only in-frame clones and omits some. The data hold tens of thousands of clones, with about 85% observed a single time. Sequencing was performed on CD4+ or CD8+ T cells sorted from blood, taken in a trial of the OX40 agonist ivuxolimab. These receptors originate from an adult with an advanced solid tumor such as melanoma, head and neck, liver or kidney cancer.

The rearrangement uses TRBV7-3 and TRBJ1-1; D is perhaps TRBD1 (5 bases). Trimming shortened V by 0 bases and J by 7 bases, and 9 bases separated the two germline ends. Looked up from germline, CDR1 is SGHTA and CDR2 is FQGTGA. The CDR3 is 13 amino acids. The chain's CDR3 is CASSLTHQGEAFF. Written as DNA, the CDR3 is TGTGCCAGCAGCTTAACTCATCAGGGTGAAGCTTTCTTT.

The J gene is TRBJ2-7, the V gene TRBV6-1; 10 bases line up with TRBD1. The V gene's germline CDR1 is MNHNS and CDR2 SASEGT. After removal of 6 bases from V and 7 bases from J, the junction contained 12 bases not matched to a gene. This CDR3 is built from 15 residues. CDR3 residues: CASSRAGTGVWEQYF. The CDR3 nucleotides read TGTGCCAGCAGCCGAGCCGGGACAGGGGTATGGGAGCAGTACTTC.

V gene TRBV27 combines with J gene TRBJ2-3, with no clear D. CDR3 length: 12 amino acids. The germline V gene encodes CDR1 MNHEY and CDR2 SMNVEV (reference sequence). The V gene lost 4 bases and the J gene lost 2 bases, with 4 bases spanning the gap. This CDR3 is CASSSYTDTQYF. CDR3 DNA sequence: TGTGCCAGCAGTTCATACACAGATACGCAGTATTTT.

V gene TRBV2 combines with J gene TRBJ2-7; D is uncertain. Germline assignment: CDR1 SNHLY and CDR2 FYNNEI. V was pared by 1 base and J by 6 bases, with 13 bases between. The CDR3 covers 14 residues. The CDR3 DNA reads TGTGCCAGCAGTGAAGGGTGGAGCCTAGGCGAGCAGTACTTC. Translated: CASSEGWSLGEQYF.

Written as DNA, the CDR3 is TGCGCCAGCAGCTCGGCCCTGGGGGGACGAGAGACCCAGTACTTC. Protein sequence: CASSSALGGRETQYF. The chain carries TRBV5-1 and TRBJ2-5, with D perhaps TRBD2 (6 bases). V gave up 3 bases and J gave up 4 bases, with 16 bases separating them. This CDR3 is built from 15 residues. Germline V gene lookup returns CDR1 SGHRS and CDR2 YFSETQ.

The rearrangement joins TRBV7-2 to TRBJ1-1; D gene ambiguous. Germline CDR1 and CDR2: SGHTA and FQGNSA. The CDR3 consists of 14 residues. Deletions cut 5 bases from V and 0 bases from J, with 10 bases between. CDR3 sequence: CASSPGPMNTEAFF. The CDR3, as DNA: TGTGCCAGCAGCCCCGGACCCATGAACACTGAAGCTTTCTTT. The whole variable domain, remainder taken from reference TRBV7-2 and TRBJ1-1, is GAGVSQSPSNKVTEKGKDVELRCDPISGHTALYWYRQSLGQGLEFLIYFQGNSAPDKSGLPSDRFSAERTGGSVSTLTIQRTQQEDSAVYLCASSPGPMNTEAFFGQGTRLTVV.

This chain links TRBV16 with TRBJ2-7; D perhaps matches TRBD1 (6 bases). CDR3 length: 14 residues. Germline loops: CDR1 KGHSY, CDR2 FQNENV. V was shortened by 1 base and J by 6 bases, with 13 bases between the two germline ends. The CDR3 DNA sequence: TGTGCCAGCAGCCAATGGGCAGGGGAAGGCGAGCAGTACTTC. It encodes CASSQWAGEGEQYF.

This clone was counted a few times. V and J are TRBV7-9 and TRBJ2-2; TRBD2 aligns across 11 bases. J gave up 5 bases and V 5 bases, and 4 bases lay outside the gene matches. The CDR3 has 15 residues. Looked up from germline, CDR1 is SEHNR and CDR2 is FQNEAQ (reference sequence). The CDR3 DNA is TGTGCCAGCAGCCTGACTAGCGGGAAAACCGGGGAGCTGTTTTTT. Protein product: CASSLTSGKTGELFF.

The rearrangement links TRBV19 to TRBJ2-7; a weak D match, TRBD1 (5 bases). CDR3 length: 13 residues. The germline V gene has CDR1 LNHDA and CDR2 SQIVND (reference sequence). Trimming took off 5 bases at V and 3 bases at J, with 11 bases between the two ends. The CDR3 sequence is CASSLDRDYEQYF. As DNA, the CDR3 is TGTGCCAGTAGTCTCGACAGAGACTACGAGCAGTACTTC.

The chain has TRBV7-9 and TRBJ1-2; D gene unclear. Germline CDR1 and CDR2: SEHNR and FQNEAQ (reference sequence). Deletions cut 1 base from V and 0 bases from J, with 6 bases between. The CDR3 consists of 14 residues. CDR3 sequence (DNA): TGTGCCAGCAGCTTAGGGTCGTCTAACTATGGCTACACCTTC. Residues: CASSLGSSNYGYTF.

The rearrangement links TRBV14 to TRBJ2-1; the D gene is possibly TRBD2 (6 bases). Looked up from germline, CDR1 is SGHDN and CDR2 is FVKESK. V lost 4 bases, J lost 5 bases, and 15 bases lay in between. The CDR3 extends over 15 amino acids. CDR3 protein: CASSRSPGLHNEQFF. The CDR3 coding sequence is TGTGCCAGCAGCCGGTCACCGGGACTCCACAATGAGCAGTTCTTC.

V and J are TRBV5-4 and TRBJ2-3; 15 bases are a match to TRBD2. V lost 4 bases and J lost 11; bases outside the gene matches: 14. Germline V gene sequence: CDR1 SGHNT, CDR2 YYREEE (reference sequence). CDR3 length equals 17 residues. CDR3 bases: TGTGCCAGCAGCCAGGATGCCGGGACTAGCGGGAGGATGAGGCAGTATTTT. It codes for CASSQDAGTSGRMRQYF. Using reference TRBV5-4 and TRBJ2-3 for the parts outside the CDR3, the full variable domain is ETGVTQSPTHLIKTRGQQVTLRCSSQSGHNTVSWYQQALGQGPQFIFQYYREEENGRGNFPPRFSGLQFPNYSSELNVNALELDDSALYLCASSQDAGTSGRMRQYFGPGTRLTVL.

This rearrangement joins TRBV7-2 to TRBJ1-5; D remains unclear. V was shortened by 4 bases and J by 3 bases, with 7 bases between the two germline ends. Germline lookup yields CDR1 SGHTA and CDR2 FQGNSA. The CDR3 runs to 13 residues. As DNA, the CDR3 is TGTGCCAGCAGCTCAAAGTACAATCAGCCCCAGCATTTT. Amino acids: CASSSKYNQPQHF.

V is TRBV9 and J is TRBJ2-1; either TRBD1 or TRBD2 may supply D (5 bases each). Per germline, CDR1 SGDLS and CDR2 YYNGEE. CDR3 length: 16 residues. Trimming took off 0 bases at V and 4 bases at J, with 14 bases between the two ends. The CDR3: CASSVGGPGKYNEQFF. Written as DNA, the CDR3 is TGTGCCAGCAGCGTAGGAGGGCCAGGGAAGTACAATGAGCAGTTCTTC.

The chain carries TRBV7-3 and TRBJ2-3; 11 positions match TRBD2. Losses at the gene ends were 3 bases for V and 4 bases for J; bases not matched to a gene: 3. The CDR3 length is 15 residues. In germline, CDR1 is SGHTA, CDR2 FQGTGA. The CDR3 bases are TGTGCCAGCAGCTTTAGCGGGAGGGATGCAGATACGCAGTATTTT. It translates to CASSFSGRDADTQYF. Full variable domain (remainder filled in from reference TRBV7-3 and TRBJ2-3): GAGVSQTPSNKVTEKGKYVELRCDPISGHTALYWYRQSLGQGPEFLIYFQGTGAADDSGLPNDRFFAVRPEGSVSTLKIQRTERGDSAVYLCASSFSGRDADTQYFGPGTRLTVL.

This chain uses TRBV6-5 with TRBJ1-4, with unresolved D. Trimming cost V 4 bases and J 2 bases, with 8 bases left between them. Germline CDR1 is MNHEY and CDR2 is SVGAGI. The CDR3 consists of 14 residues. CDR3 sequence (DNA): TGTGCCAGCAGTTCGGGTAGGACTAATGAAAAACTGTTTTTT. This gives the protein CASSSGRTNEKLFF.

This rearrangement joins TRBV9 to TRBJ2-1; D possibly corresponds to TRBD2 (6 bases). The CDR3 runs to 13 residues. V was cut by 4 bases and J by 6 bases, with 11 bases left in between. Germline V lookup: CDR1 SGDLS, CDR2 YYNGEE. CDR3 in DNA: TGTGCCAGCAGCACGGACTACCCCAATGAGCAGTTCTTC. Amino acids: CASSTDYPNEQFF.

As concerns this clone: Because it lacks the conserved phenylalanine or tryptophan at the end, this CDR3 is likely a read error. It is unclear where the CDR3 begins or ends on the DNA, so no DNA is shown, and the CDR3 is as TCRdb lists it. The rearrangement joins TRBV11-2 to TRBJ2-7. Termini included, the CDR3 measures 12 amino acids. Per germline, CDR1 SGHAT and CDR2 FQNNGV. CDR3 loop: CASSFWRGALEL.

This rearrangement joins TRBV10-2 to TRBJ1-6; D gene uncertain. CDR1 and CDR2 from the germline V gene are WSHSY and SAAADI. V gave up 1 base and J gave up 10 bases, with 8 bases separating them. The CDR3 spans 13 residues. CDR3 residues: CASSEWAGSPLHF. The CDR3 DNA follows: TGCGCCAGCAGTGAGTGGGCGGGGTCACCCCTCCACTTT.

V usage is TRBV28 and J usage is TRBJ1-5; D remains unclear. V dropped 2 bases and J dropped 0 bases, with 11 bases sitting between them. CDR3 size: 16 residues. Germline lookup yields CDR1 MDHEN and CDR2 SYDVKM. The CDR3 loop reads CASSLGRYTSNQPQHF. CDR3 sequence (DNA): TGTGCCAGCAGTTTAGGTAGATACACTAGCAATCAGCCCCAGCATTTT.

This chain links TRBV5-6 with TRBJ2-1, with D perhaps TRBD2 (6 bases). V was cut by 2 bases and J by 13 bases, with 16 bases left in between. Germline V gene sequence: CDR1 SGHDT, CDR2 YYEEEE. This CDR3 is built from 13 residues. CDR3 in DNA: TGTGCCAGCAGCTTCTCGGACGGAGGGAGACAGTTCTTC. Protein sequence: CASSFSDGGRQFF. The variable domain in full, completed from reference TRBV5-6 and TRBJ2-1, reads DAGVTQSPTHLIKTRGQQVTLRCSPKSGHDTVSWYQQALGQGPQFIFQYYEEEERQRGNFPDRFSGHQFPNYSSELNVNALLLGDSALYLCASSFSDGGRQFFGPGTRLTVL.

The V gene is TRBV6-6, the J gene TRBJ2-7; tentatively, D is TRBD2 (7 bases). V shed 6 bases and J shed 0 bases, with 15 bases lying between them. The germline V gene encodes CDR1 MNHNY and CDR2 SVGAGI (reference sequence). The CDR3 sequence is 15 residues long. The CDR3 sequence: CASSPTRGASYEQYF. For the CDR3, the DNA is TGTGCCAGCAGCCCGACCCGGGGGGCCTCCTACGAGCAGTACTTC.

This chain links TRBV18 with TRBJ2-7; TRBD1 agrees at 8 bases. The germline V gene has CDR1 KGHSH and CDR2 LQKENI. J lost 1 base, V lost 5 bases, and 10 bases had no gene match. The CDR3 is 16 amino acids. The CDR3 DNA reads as TGTGCCAGCTCAGCGGACAGGGCGGGACCTTCCTACGAGCAGTACTTC. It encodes CASSADRAGPSYEQYF.

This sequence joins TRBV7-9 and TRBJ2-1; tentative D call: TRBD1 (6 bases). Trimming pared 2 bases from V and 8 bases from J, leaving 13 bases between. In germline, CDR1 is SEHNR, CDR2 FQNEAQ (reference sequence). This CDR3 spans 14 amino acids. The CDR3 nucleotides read TGTGCCAGCAGCTTACCAGGTGGGGGCCATGAGCAGTTCTTC. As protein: CASSLPGGGHEQFF.

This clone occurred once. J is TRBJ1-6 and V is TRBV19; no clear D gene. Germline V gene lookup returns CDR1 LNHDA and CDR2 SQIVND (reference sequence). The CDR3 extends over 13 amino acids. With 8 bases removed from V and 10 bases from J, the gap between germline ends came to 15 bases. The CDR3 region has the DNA TGTGCCAGTCGCCGGGTCGGAAACTCACCCCTCCACTTT. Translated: CASRRVGNSPLHF.

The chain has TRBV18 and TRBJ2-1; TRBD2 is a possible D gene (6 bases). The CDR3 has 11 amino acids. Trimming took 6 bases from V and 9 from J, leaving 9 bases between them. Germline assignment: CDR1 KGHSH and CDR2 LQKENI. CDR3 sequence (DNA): TGTGCCAGCTCCGATAGCGGTGAGCAGTTCTTC. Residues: CASSDSGEQFF. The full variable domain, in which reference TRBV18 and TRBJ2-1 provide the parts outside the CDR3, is NAGVMQNPRHLVRRRGQEARLRCSPMKGHSHVYWYRQLPEEGLKFMVYLQKENIIDESGMPKERFSAEFPKEGPSILRIQQVVRGDSAAYFCASSDSGEQFFGPGTRLTVL.

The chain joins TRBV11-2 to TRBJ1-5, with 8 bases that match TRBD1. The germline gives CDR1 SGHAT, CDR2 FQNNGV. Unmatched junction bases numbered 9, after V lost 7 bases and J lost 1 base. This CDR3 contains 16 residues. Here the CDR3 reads CASTQGAGNSNQPQHF. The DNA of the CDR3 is TGTGCCAGCACCCAGGGGGCGGGAAACAGCAATCAGCCCCAGCATTTT.

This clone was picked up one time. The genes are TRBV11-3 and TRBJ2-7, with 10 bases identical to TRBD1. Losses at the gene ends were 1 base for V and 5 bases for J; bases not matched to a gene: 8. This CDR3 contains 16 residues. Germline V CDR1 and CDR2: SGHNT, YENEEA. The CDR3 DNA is TGTGCCAGCAGCTTAGGAGGGACAGGGGCGGTCCACGAGCAGTACTTC. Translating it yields CASSLGGTGAVHEQYF. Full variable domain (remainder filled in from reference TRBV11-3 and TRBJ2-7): EAGVVQSPRYKIIEKKQPVAFWCNPISGHNTLYWYLQNLGQGPELLIRYENEEAVDDSQLPKDRFSAERLKGVDSTLKIQPAELGDSAVYLCASSLGGTGAVHEQYFGPGTRLTVT.